What follows are 23 T cell receptor beta chains derived from one specimen sequenced in a study of PD-1 blockade in classical Hodgkin lymphoma. All the patients suffered relapse after autologous stem cell transplantation, and brentuximab vedotin exposure differed. Profiling relied on immunoSEQ multiplex PCR, and the TCRdb table lists in-frame clones only, not all of them. Of 40,000 or so clones listed, 75% to 85% are singletons. Specimen: peripheral blood mononuclear cells (PBMCs), collected at baseline. The receptors were gathered from a human donor with classical Hodgkin lymphoma.

The chain employs TRBV19 and TRBJ2-5; 8 nucleotides agree with TRBD2. The CDR3 extends over 15 amino acids. V trimming: 7 bases; J trimming: 2 bases; junction bases outside the gene matches: 9. Per the germline V gene, CDR1 is LNHDA and CDR2 is SQIVND (reference sequence). The CDR3 DNA reads TGTGCCAGTAAATCCCAACTAGCGGTGCAAGAGACCCAGTACTTC. Its protein is CASKSQLAVQETQYF.

The chain recombines TRBV29-1 with TRBJ2-2, with 10 bases fitting TRBD2. The V segment lost 4 bases and the J segment 6 bases; nucleotides outside the gene matches: 8. Germline CDR1 is SQVTM and CDR2 is ANQGSEA. This CDR3 region has 15 residues. The CDR3 DNA reads TGCAGCGTTGTCCCCCTAGCGGGAGTGTCCGGGGAGCTGTTTTTT. Translation: CSVVPLAGVSGELFF.

The chain carries TRBV7-2 and TRBJ2-2, with D possibly matching TRBD1 (5 bases). This CDR3 is built from 15 residues. V was trimmed by 1 base and J by 2 bases, leaving 8 bases between them. Germline V gene sequence: CDR1 SGHTA, CDR2 FQGNSA. CDR3 in DNA: TGTGCCAGCAGCTTAGTAGACAGTAACACCGGGGAGCTGTTTTTT. It translates to CASSLVDSNTGELFF.

This clone appeared a single time. This chain connects TRBV7-9 to TRBJ2-3, with 8 nucleotides matching TRBD2. The CDR3 has 17 amino acids. The V and J ends lost 3 bases and 3 bases, in that order; junction bases with no gene match: 11. Germline loops: CDR1 SEHNR, CDR2 FQNEAQ (reference sequence). The CDR3 spells CASSFPKAGGETDTQYF. The CDR3 nucleotides are TGTGCCAGCAGCTTTCCAAAGGCGGGAGGAGAGACAGATACGCAGTATTTT.

The CDR3 bases are TGCGCCAGCAGCTTGGGGACCCACAATGAGCAGTTCTTC. Protein: CASSLGTHNEQFF. This rearrangement joins TRBV5-1 to TRBJ2-1; unclear D gene. Trimming pared 0 bases from V and 5 bases from J, leaving 6 bases between. Germline-derived CDR1 and CDR2 are SGHRS and YFSETQ. This CDR3 region has 13 residues.

This clone was seen once. This sequence joins TRBV11-2 and TRBJ2-5; D gene unclear. V lost 0 bases and J 9 bases, leaving 20 bases between the germline ends. The CDR3 sequence is 16 residues long. The germline gives CDR1 SGHAT, CDR2 FQNNGV. CDR3 bases: TGTGCCAGCAGCTTAGAAGTAGACCGGGCGCGCGAGGCCCAGTACTTC. It encodes CASSLEVDRAREAQYF.

This clone was detected only once. V gene TRBV29-1 combines with J gene TRBJ2-3; D gene uncertain. Per the germline V gene, CDR1 is SQVTM and CDR2 is ANQGSEA. The CDR3 sequence is 12 residues long. V lost 6 bases, J lost 5 bases, and 12 bases lay in between. CDR3 DNA: TGCAGCGTGCAACCAGGCGGAGATACGCAGTATTTT. This codes for CSVQPGGDTQYF.

This clone was recorded a few times. The chain is built from TRBV20-1 and TRBJ1-1; a possible D gene is TRBD1 (5 bases). This CDR3 is 11 amino acids long. Germline CDR1 reads DFQATT; CDR2 reads SNEGSKA (reference sequence). Trimming took 3 bases from V and 6 from J, leaving 8 bases between them. The CDR3 nucleotides are TGCAGTGCTAGGGGACGGTCTGAAGCTTTCTTT. Its protein is CSARGRSEAFF.

The rearrangement joins TRBV19 to TRBJ2-3, with D unclear. The V gene lost 1 base and the J gene lost 3 bases, with 2 bases spanning the gap. The germline V gene encodes CDR1 LNHDA and CDR2 SQIVND (reference sequence). The CDR3 sequence is 12 residues long. The CDR3 region has the DNA TGTGCCAGTAGTATAGGAACAGATACGCAGTATTTT. It specifies CASSIGTDTQYF. The variable domain in full, with the rest retrieved from reference TRBV19 and TRBJ2-3, is DGGITQSPKYLFRKEGQNVTLSCEQNLNHDAMYWYRQDPGQGLRLIYYSQIVNDFQKGDIAEGYSVSREKKESFPLTVTSAQKNPTAFYLCASSIGTDTQYFGPGTRLTVL.

There are a few counts of this clone. This chain links TRBV19 with TRBJ2-7; tentative D call: TRBD2 (5 bases). Germline-derived CDR1 and CDR2 are LNHDA and SQIVND (reference sequence). The CDR3 runs 14 residues. Trimming cost V 1 base and J 3 bases, with 10 bases left between them. DNA for the CDR3: TGTGCCAGTAGTATAGGAGGGCGGGTCTACGAGCAGTACTTC. This sequence encodes CASSIGGRVYEQYF.

This clone has a count of ten or more. This chain joins TRBV7-2 and TRBJ2-2, with D perhaps TRBD2 (6 bases). V lost 5 bases to trimming and J lost 1 base, with 17 bases between them. Germline loops: CDR1 SGHTA, CDR2 FQGNSA. The CDR3 contains 17 residues. Written as DNA, the CDR3 is TGTGCCAGCAGCCTCCCTCGGGGCGGGGTGAACACCGGGGAGCTGTTTTTT. This translates into CASSLPRGGVNTGELFF.

The chain links TRBV29-1 to TRBJ1-1; D is perhaps TRBD1 (5 bases). Germline CDR1 is SQVTM and CDR2 is ANQGSEA. V was trimmed by 6 bases and J by 1 base, leaving 15 bases between them. CDR3 length equals 14 residues. The CDR3 nucleotides read TGCAGCGTAGCAGGGTCCGCGGAGAACACTGAAGCTTTCTTT. Translating gives CSVAGSAENTEAFF. Supplemented by reference TRBV29-1 and TRBJ1-1, the full variable domain reads SAVISQKPSRDICQRGTSLTIQCQVDSQVTMMFWYRQQPGQSLTLIATANQGSEATYESGFVIDKFPISRPNLTFSTLTVSNMSPEDSSIYLCSVAGSAENTEAFFGQGTRLTVV.

The rearrangement uses TRBV28 and TRBJ1-5, with TRBD1 matching 7 bases. The germline CDR1 and CDR2 sequences are MDHEN and SYDVKM. The CDR3 runs to 15 residues. Trimming removed 6 bases from V and 4 bases from J; junction bases left unmatched: 9. CDR3 amino acids: CASRKQGLSNQPQHF. CDR3 in DNA: TGTGCCAGCAGAAAACAGGGGCTGAGTAATCAGCCCCAGCATTTT.

V is TRBV7-9 and J is TRBJ2-1; D possibly corresponds to TRBD2 (6 bases). In germline, CDR1 is SEHNR, CDR2 FQNEAQ (reference sequence). The CDR3 is made up of 15 amino acids. Between the trimmed V and J ends, which lost 4 bases and 0 bases, there was a span of 10 bases. The DNA of the CDR3 is TGTGCCAGCAGCTCGGACTACCTCTCCTACAATGAGCAGTTCTTC. This translates into CASSSDYLSYNEQFF.

There are many counts of this clone. The genes are TRBV2 and TRBJ1-1; D not certain. Germline CDR1 and CDR2: SNHLY and FYNNEI. Trimming stripped 4 bases from V and 4 bases from J, with 10 bases between. This CDR3 is 13 amino acids long. The CDR3 coding sequence is TGTGCCAGCAGTGTACAGAGGAGCACTGAAGCTTTCTTT. This encodes CASSVQRSTEAFF. The complete variable domain, with remaining parts taken from reference TRBV2 and TRBJ1-1, reads EPEVTQTPSHQVTQMGQEVILRCVPISNHLYFYWYRQILGQKVEFLVSFYNNEISEKSEIFDDQFSVERPDGSNFTLKIRSTKLEDSAMYFCASSVQRSTEAFFGQGTRLTVV.

The gene calls are TRBV7-2 and TRBJ2-5; D is ambiguous. The CDR3 is 13 amino acids. Germline lookup yields CDR1 SGHTA and CDR2 FQGNSA. The ends were cut back, 5 bases at V and 2 bases at J, with 9 bases in the middle. In DNA form, the CDR3 reads TGTGCCAGCAGCCTACCGATTCAAGAGACCCAGTACTTC. This sequence encodes CASSLPIQETQYF.

J is TRBJ2-3 and V is TRBV6-1, with a weak D call TRBD2 (6 bases). Germline values: CDR1 MNHNS, CDR2 SASEGT. The CDR3 is made up of 16 amino acids. Trimming shortened V by 2 bases and J by 4 bases, and 16 bases separated the two germline ends. The CDR3 nucleotides are TGTGCCAGCAGTGAAATCGGGGGAGTCTCCTCAGATACGCAGTATTTT. As protein: CASSEIGGVSSDTQYF.

The chain links TRBV7-8 to TRBJ2-2, with D perhaps being TRBD1 or TRBD2 (5 bases each). Germline V gene sequence: CDR1 SGHVS, CDR2 FQNEAQ. The CDR3 length is 15 residues. V dropped 5 bases and J dropped 6 bases, with 16 bases sitting between them. CDR3 sequence reads: CASSLPRQGAGELFF. CDR3 DNA sequence: TGTGCCAGCAGCCTACCCCGGCAGGGAGCCGGGGAGCTGTTTTTT.

This clone was seen repeatedly, ten times or more. The gene calls are TRBV6-5 and TRBJ1-5; D not resolved. Trimming pared 6 bases from V and 0 bases from J, leaving 12 bases between. CDR1 is MNHEY, CDR2 SVGAGI, per germline. The CDR3 has 15 amino acids. Here the CDR3 DNA reads TGTGCCAGCAGGGTCGGGCGAGTTAGCAATCAGCCCCAGCATTTT. Protein sequence: CASRVGRVSNQPQHF.

This clone has only a few counts. The CDR3, as DNA: TGTGCCACCAGCATGCCCTACAATGAGCAGTTCTTC. Amino acids: CATSMPYNEQFF. The chain joins TRBV15 to TRBJ2-1; D uncertain. V lost 4 bases, J lost 2 bases, and 3 bases lay in between. Germline assignment: CDR1 LNHNV and CDR2 YYDKDF (reference sequence). The CDR3 has 12 amino acids.

This chain uses TRBV10-3 with TRBJ1-2, with D perhaps TRBD1 (6 bases). The germline V gene encodes CDR1 ENHRY and CDR2 SYGVKD. The germline V and J ends were trimmed by 4 bases and 4 bases, with 13 bases remaining between them. The length of the CDR3 is 14 residues. The CDR3 loop reads CAISVQDSPYGYTF. The CDR3 DNA is TGTGCCATCAGTGTCCAGGACAGCCCCTATGGCTACACCTTC.

This clone occurred many times. The rearrangement uses TRBV28 and TRBJ1-2; maybe TRBD1 (5 bases). V lost 6 bases and J 4 bases, leaving 18 bases between the germline ends. This CDR3 region has 15 residues. CDR1 and CDR2 from the germline V gene are MDHEN and SYDVKM. The CDR3 spells CASSPGWGAVYGYTF. Here the CDR3 DNA reads TGTGCCAGCAGCCCAGGGTGGGGAGCGGTCTATGGCTACACCTTC.

The chain recombines TRBV11-3 with TRBJ2-7; D possibly uses TRBD1 or TRBD2 (6 bases each). Trimming took off 5 bases at V and 2 bases at J, with 13 bases between the two ends. Looked up from germline, CDR1 is SGHNT and CDR2 is YENEEA. This CDR3 contains 14 residues. CDR3 DNA sequence: TGTGCCAGCAGCGGAGGGGGGTCCACCTACGAGCAGTACTTC. Its protein is CASSGGGSTYEQYF.